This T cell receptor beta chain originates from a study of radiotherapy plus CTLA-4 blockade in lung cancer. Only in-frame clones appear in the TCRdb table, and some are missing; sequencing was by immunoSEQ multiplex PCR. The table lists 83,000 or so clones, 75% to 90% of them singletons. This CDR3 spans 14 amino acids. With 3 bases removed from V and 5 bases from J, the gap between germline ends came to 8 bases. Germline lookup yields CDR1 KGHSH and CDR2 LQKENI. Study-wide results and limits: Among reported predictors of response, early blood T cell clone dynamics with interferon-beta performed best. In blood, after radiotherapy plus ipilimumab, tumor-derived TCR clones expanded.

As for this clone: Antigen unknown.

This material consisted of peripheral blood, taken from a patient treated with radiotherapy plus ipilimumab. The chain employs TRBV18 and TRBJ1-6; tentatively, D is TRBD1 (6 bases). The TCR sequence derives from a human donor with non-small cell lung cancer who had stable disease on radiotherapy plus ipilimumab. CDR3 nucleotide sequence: TGTGCCAGCTCACCGGGACAAAATAATTCACCCCTCCACTTT. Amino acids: CASSPGQNNSPLHF.